The rows below give T cell receptor beta chains drawn from one sample of a study of CD8+ T cells in alopecia areata. Data came from immunoSEQ multiplex PCR; TCRdb stores just in-frame clones and leaves some out. The sample records about 200,000 clones, roughly two fifths being singletons. The specimen was CD4+ T cells sorted from blood, collected at approximately week 30, from a patient treated with tofacitinib. These receptor sequences come from a human donor with alopecia areata. Each CDR3 is given with its conserved first and last residue. A D gene is named only where the DNA matches it firmly. Part of the rows lack a size; the others show once, few, many or a class for expanded clones.

V	J	size	D	CDR3	DNA
TRBV7-9	TRBJ2-5	-	-	CASSLQPSDQETQYF	TGTGCCAGCAGCTTACAGCCTAGCGATCAAGAGACCCAGTACTTC
TRBV5-1	TRBJ2-1	many	TRBD2	CASTSGTSVYNEQFF	TGCGCCAGCACCTCGGGGACTAGCGTGTACAATGAGCAGTTCTTC
TRBV30	TRBJ1-1	few	-	CAWSSRTLNTEAFF	TGTGCCTGGAGTTCGAGGACCCTAAACACTGAAGCTTTCTTT
TRBV9	TRBJ2-6	once	-	CASSVGTSESSGANVLTF	TGTGCCAGCAGCGTGGGGACGAGCGAGAGCTCTGGGGCCAACGTCCTGACTTTC
TRBV5-1	TRBJ2-1	few	-	CASSFNNEQFF	TGCGCCAGCAGCTTCAACAATGAGCAGTTCTTC
TRBV5-4	TRBJ2-2	-	-	CASSLGQSNTGELFF	TGTGCCAGCAGCTTGGGACAGTCTAACACCGGGGAGCTGTTTTTT
TRBV5-4	TRBJ2-5	-	-	CASSLGAGISPQETQYF	TGTGCCAGCAGCTTGGGGGCGGGCATTAGCCCTCAGGAGACCCAGTACTTC
TRBV11-2	TRBJ2-7	-	TRBD2	CASSSIRTSGYEQYF	TGTGCCAGCAGCTCGATCCGGACTAGCGGCTACGAGCAGTACTTC
TRBV4-1	TRBJ2-2	-	-	CASSQDVSGVTGELFF	TGCGCCAGCAGCCAAGATGTTTCGGGAGTGACCGGGGAGCTGTTTTTT
TRBV19	TRBJ1-1	-	-	CASRNGENTEAFF	TGTGCCAGTAGAAATGGGGAGAACACTGAAGCTTTCTTT
TRBV5-1	TRBJ1-1	-	-	CASSLAQGRAEAFF	TGCGCCAGCAGCTTGGCTCAGGGGAGAGCTGAAGCTTTCTTT
TRBV29-1	TRBJ2-1	few	TRBD1	CSARDRGSYNEQFF	TGCAGCGCCCGGGACAGGGGTTCCTACAATGAGCAGTTCTTC
TRBV7-2	TRBJ1-1	-	-	CASSSYRDREGAFF	TGTGCCAGCAGCTCGTACCGGGACCGGGAAGGAGCTTTCTTT
TRBV29-1	TRBJ1-3	-	-	CSVETDGNTIYF	TGCAGCGTTGAGACGGACGGAAACACCATATATTTT
TRBV7-7	TRBJ2-1	-	TRBD2	CASSSGTSGTGNEQFF	TGTGCTAGCAGCTCCGGGACTAGCGGGACGGGGAATGAGCAGTTCTTC
TRBV29-1	TRBJ1-2	few	-	CSVDGQGLYGYTF	TGCAGCGTTGACGGTCAGGGGCTCTATGGCTACACCTTC
TRBV4-1	TRBJ2-3	-	TRBD2	CASSLLAGATDTQYF	TGCGCCAGCAGCCTCCTAGCGGGCGCCACAGATACGCAGTATTTT
TRBV30	TRBJ2-3	few	-	CAWSSSADTQYF	TGTGCCTGGAGTTCTTCTGCAGATACGCAGTATTTT
TRBV6-1	TRBJ1-6	-	-	CASSVGDSVNSPLHF	TGTGCCAGCAGTGTGGGCGACAGCGTCAATTCACCCCTCCACTTT
TRBV2	TRBJ1-5	few	TRBD1	CASTFRRGGDSGQPQHF	TGTGCCAGCACCTTTCGGAGAGGGGGCGATTCAGGTCAGCCCCAGCATTTT
TRBV5-1	TRBJ2-7	-	-	CASSANNYEQYF	TGCGCCAGCAGCGCCAACAACTACGAGCAGTACTTC
TRBV7-2	TRBJ1-1	-	-	CASSLDGGRWGFF	TGTGCCAGCAGCTTAGATGGCGGGCGCTGGGGTTTCTTT
TRBV5-6	TRBJ1-6	-	-	CASSLEARGNSPLHF	TGTGCCAGCAGCTTGGAGGCCAGGGGCAATTCACCCCTCCACTTT
TRBV30	TRBJ1-2	-	TRBD1	CAWTGQSFYGYTF	TGTGCCTGGACGGGACAGAGTTTCTATGGCTACACCTTC
TRBV2	TRBJ2-7	few	-	CASSDELSTYEQYF	TGTGCCAGCAGTGACGAGCTATCCACCTACGAGCAGTACTTC
TRBV29-1	TRBJ1-1	few	TRBD1	CSALDRGVTEAFF	TGCAGCGCTTTAGACAGGGGAGTCACTGAAGCTTTCTTT
TRBV5-1	TRBJ2-2	-	TRBD1	CASSPTTGDGELFF	TGCGCCAGCAGCCCAACGACAGGGGACGGGGAGCTGTTTTTT
TRBV5-6	TRBJ2-5	-	-	CASSSGQGLAETQYF	TGTGCCAGCAGCTCGGGCCAGGGGCTCGCGGAGACCCAGTACTTC
TRBV6-5	TRBJ2-1	few	-	CASSYMRVYNEQFF	TGTGCCAGCAGTTACATGCGAGTGTACAATGAGCAGTTCTTC
TRBV19	TRBJ1-3	few	-	CASTPVGGYSGNTIYF	TGTGCCAGTACCCCCGTGGGGGGGTACTCTGGAAACACCATATATTTT
TRBV6-5	TRBJ1-1	-	-	CASSYSTLRGTEAFF	TGTGCCAGCAGTTACAGTACTTTGCGGGGGACTGAAGCTTTCTTT
TRBV7-9	TRBJ1-2	few	-	CASSLGHGRDYGYTF	TGTGCCAGCAGCTTAGGTCATGGCAGGGACTATGGCTACACCTTC
TRBV30	TRBJ2-6	-	TRBD1	CAWSFQTGPGANVLTF	TGTGCCTGGAGTTTCCAGACAGGGCCTGGGGCCAACGTCCTGACTTTC
TRBV13	TRBJ1-2	-	-	CASSRSGANYGYTF	TGTGCCAGCAGCCGCTCCGGGGCTAACTATGGCTACACCTTC
TRBV6-1	TRBJ2-3	-	-	CASSEASVGAQYF	TGTGCCAGCAGTGAGGCTAGCGTCGGGGCGCAGTATTTT
TRBV2	TRBJ2-3	few	-	CASSEGGAGTQYF	TGTGCCAGCAGTGAAGGGGGAGCGGGTACGCAGTATTTT
TRBV23-1	TRBJ2-1	-	-	CASSRPPGREQFF	TGCGCCAGCAGTCGACCCCCCGGGCGTGAGCAGTTCTTC
TRBV5-1	TRBJ1-2	once	-	CASSLAAGSTLGGYTF	TGCGCCAGCAGCTTGGCGGCAGGCTCTACCTTGGGAGGCTACACCTTC
TRBV2	TRBJ1-1	-	TRBD1	CASSGDRDTEAFF	TGTGCCAGCAGTGGTGACAGGGATACTGAAGCTTTCTTT
TRBV9	TRBJ1-2	few	-	CASSEGQTDGYTF	TGTGCCAGCAGCGAAGGACAGACTGATGGCTACACCTTC
TRBV4-2	TRBJ2-1	-	-	CASSGIGAGDEQFF	TGTGCCAGCAGCGGAATTGGAGCAGGTGATGAGCAGTTCTTC
TRBV6-1	TRBJ2-7	-	-	CASPRDASYEQYF	TGTGCCAGCCCCCGGGACGCTAGCTACGAGCAGTACTTC
TRBV30	TRBJ1-1	-	-	CAWTQSNTEAFF	TGTGCCTGGACCCAGAGTAACACTGAAGCTTTCTTT
TRBV2	TRBJ2-3	-	TRBD2	CASSESLAGLTDTQYF	TGTGCCAGCAGTGAAAGCCTAGCGGGACTGACAGATACGCAGTATTTT
TRBV5-1	TRBJ1-1	-	-	CASSPGYTEAFF	TGCGCCAGCAGCCCCGGCTACACTGAAGCTTTCTTT
TRBV2	TRBJ2-1	-	TRBD2	CASRRREGNEQFF	TGTGCCAGCAGAAGGCGGGAGGGTAATGAGCAGTTCTTC
TRBV5-1	TRBJ2-3	-	-	CASSRTLDTQYF	TGCGCCAGCAGCAGAACCCTAGATACGCAGTATTTT
TRBV11-2	TRBJ1-2	few	-	CASSLVGGDGYTF	TGTGCCAGCAGCTTAGTGGGAGGGGATGGCTACACCTTC
TRBV2	TRBJ2-1	-	-	CASSDPGPQQFF	TGTGCCAGCAGTGATCCGGGGCCCCAGCAGTTCTTC
TRBV4-2	TRBJ2-4	few	TRBD2	CASSQAILADEGNIQYF	TGTGCCAGCAGCCAAGCCATTCTAGCGGACGAGGGAAACATTCAGTACTTC
TRBV28	TRBJ1-1	-	TRBD1	CASSLSQGVREAFF	TGTGCCAGCAGTTTAAGTCAGGGGGTGCGTGAAGCTTTCTTT
TRBV18	TRBJ2-5	-	-	CASSPGQVETQYF	TGTGCCAGCTCACCAGGGCAAGTGGAGACCCAGTACTTC
TRBV25-1	TRBJ2-5	-	-	CASSDTGLFETQYF	TGTGCCAGCAGTGATACAGGGCTTTTCGAGACCCAGTACTTC